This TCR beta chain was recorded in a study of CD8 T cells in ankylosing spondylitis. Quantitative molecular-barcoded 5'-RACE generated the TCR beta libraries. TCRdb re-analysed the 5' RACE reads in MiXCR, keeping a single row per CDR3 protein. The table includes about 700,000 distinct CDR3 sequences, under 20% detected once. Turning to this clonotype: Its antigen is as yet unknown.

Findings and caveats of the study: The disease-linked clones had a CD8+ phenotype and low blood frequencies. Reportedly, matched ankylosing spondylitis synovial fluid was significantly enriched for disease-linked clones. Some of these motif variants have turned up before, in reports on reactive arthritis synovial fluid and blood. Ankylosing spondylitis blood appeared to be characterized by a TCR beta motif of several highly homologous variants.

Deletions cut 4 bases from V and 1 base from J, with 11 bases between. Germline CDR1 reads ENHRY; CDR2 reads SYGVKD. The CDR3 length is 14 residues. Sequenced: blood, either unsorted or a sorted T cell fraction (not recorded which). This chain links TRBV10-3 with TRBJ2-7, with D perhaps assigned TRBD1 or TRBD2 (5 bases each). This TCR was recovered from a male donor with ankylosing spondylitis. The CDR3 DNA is TGTGCCATCAGTGGTGAGGGGCCGTCCTACGAGCAGTACTTC. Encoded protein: CAISGEGPSYEQYF.